The 5 T cell receptor beta chains presented below share a single source sample, sequenced in a study of blood T cell repertoires in COVID-19. Sequencing used immunoSEQ multiplex PCR; TCRdb keeps in-frame clones, though not all of them. The repertoire consists of 130,000 to 150,000 clones, with 88% occurring once and the leading ten covering over 9.5%. Sample: peripheral blood. The receptor source for this set is a man aged 45-60 years with active or convalescent COVID-19.

J is TRBJ1-2 and V is TRBV7-2; D possibly corresponds to TRBD1 (6 bases). CDR1 is SGHTA and CDR2 is FQGNSA in the germline V gene. This CDR3 has 14 residues. With 3 bases removed from V and 5 bases from J, the gap between germline ends came to 13 bases. CDR3 DNA sequence: TGTGCCAGCAGCTTGAGACAGGTATCATATGGCTACACCTTC. It codes for CASSLRQVSYGYTF.

The chain has TRBV19 and TRBJ2-2; the D gene is possibly TRBD2 (5 bases). CDR3 length: 14 amino acids. Deletions cut 1 base from V and 6 bases from J, with 9 bases between. Germline V gene lookup returns CDR1 LNHDA and CDR2 SQIVND (reference sequence). CDR3 bases: TGTGCCAGTAGTATAGCCGGGATTCCCGGGGAGCTGTTTTTT. Translating it yields CASSIAGIPGELFF.

The chain links TRBV4-3 to TRBJ2-2; 10 bases agree with TRBD2. Trimming took 3 bases from V and 5 from J; bases not matched to a gene: 18. This CDR3 has 20 residues. Germline values: CDR1 LGHNA, CDR2 YSLEER. Here the CDR3 DNA reads TGCGCCAGCAGCCAGGGGACCGGGACTAGCGAGACCTTGGGGACCGGGGAGCTGTTTTTT. This codes for CASSQGTGTSETLGTGELFF.

The rearrangement links TRBV29-1 to TRBJ2-7; no clear D. The CDR3 extends over 12 amino acids. The V and J ends lost 7 bases and 0 bases respectively, with 10 bases between them. Germline values: CDR1 SQVTM, CDR2 ANQGSEA. The DNA for the CDR3 is TGCAGCGGCCTGACAAACTCCTACGAGCAGTACTTC. Translating gives CSGLTNSYEQYF.

The gene calls are TRBV11-1 and TRBJ2-3, with TRBD1 as a possible D gene (5 bases). This CDR3 is built from 15 residues. V lost 5 bases and J 0 bases, leaving 12 bases between the germline ends. Germline values: CDR1 SGHAT, CDR2 FQDESV (reference sequence). The CDR3 DNA reads TGTGCCAGCAGCAAGACAGAAACTAGCACAGATACGCAGTATTTT. This translates into CASSKTETSTDTQYF.